This T cell receptor beta chain stems from a study of T cells in women clearing cervical HPV infection. Across the study: Case blood drawn at lesion detection; control blood after infection cleared. For cases, blood was sampled a median around 150 days after lesion detection, interquartile range about 90 to 200 days. HLA type could not be excluded as a confounder.

Points on this clone: The read comes to an end 3 residues before the CDR3 does, leaving the germline J gene to fill in the end.

V lost 4 bases and J 3 bases, leaving 10 bases between the germline ends. This CDR3 comprises 13 residues. The germline gives CDR1 SGHDN, CDR2 FVKESK. Repertoires were generated with immunoSEQ multiplex PCR, while TCRdb's copy carries only in-frame clones and drops some. The sample table sets out some 40,000 clones. Sequenced material: blood buffy coat. This clonotype was obtained from a woman between 18 and 75 years old with a cervical HPV16 infection that either progressed to CIN3+ or cleared (not recorded which). The rearrangement joins TRBV14 to TRBJ2-7; a possible D gene is TRBD1 (5 bases). The CDR3 loop reads CASSLFDSYEQYF. The DNA read from the CDR3 is TGTGCCAGCAGCCTATTTGACAGCTACGAG.